Shown below are 28 T cell receptor beta chains from a single sample sequenced in a study of identifying expanded T cells in peripheral blood. Only in-frame clones appear in the TCRdb table, and some are missing; sequencing was by immunoSEQ multiplex PCR. Of tens of thousands of clones in the sample, over 80% were seen once. The sequenced sample was blood. These receptors were obtained from a person aged 18 to 75 in good health.

The rearrangement uses TRBV5-6 and TRBJ2-7; TRBD1 matches 10 bases. This CDR3 comprises 15 residues. The ends lost 0 bases at V and 3 bases at J; junction bases unmatched: 3. The germline V gene has CDR1 SGHDT and CDR2 YYEEEE. The CDR3 DNA reads as TGTGCCAGCAGCTTGGGGGACAGGGGCTTCTACGAGCAGTACTTC. Translation gives CASSLGDRGFYEQYF.

V gene TRBV5-3 combines with J gene TRBJ2-7; TRBD2 matches 7 bases. Being an ORF, TRBV5-3 has a function that is uncertain. This CDR3 is 16 amino acids long. The V segment lost 5 bases and the J segment 0 bases; nucleotides outside the gene matches: 11. The CDR3 here is CARSFIGGDLSYEQYF. The CDR3 DNA is TGTGCCAGAAGTTTCATTGGGGGGGATCTCTCCTACGAGCAGTACTTC.

V is TRBV6-5 and J is TRBJ2-7, with 9 bases identical to TRBD1. CDR1 MNHEY and CDR2 SVGAGI come from the germline V gene. This CDR3 has 15 amino acids. The ends lost 5 bases at V and 0 bases at J; junction bases unmatched: 5. CDR3: CASSIDRGSSYEQYF. CDR3 in DNA: TGTGCCAGCAGTATTGACAGGGGGAGCTCCTACGAGCAGTACTTC.

This chain uses TRBV13 with TRBJ2-5; a possible D gene is TRBD2 (6 bases). Germline-derived CDR1 and CDR2 are PRHDT and FYEKMQ (reference sequence). The V end lost 5 bases, the J end lost 0 bases, and 19 bases lay between the germline ends. This CDR3 has 17 amino acids. Here the CDR3 DNA reads TGTGCCAGCAGCCAGGGACTTACGGGACTGTACCAAGAGACCCAGTACTTC. Translated: CASSQGLTGLYQETQYF.

There are a few counts of this clone. The chain employs TRBV5-4 and TRBJ2-7; D gene ambiguous. V was trimmed by 0 bases and J by 3 bases, leaving 13 bases between them. There are 15 residues in the CDR3. The germline gives CDR1 SGHNT, CDR2 YYREEE (reference sequence). The CDR3 nucleotides are TGTGCCAGCAGCTTGGGTCAGCAGGCTGACTACGAGCAGTACTTC. Translation: CASSLGQQADYEQYF.

J is TRBJ1-1 and V is TRBV7-2; D is uncertain. The ends were cut back, 7 bases at V and 1 base at J, with 13 bases in the middle. CDR3 length: 14 residues. CDR1 SGHTA and CDR2 FQGNSA come from the germline V gene. The CDR3 region is CASTRGGSNTEAFF. CDR3 coding DNA: TGTGCCAGCACACGTGGAGGTTCGAACACTGAAGCTTTCTTT. The whole variable domain, filled in from reference TRBV7-2 and TRBJ1-1, reads GAGVSQSPSNKVTEKGKDVELRCDPISGHTALYWYRQSLGQGLEFLIYFQGNSAPDKSGLPSDRFSAERTGGSVSTLTIQRTQQEDSAVYLCASTRGGSNTEAFFGQGTRLTVV.

The V and J genes are TRBV7-8 and TRBJ2-7; D possibly matches TRBD1 or TRBD2 (5 bases each). Trimming took 1 base from V and 4 from J, leaving 17 bases between them. The CDR3 totals 16 residues. Looked up from germline, CDR1 is SGHVS and CDR2 is FQNEAQ. The chain's CDR3 is CASSLGRGIGGYEQYF. In DNA, the CDR3 is TGTGCCAGCAGCTTAGGTAGGGGTATTGGGGGATACGAGCAGTACTTC.

V and J are TRBV11-2 and TRBJ2-1; D unclear. Trimming removed 1 base from V and 6 bases from J, with 1 base in between. The CDR3 is 11 residues long. Per germline, CDR1 SGHAT and CDR2 FQNNGV. DNA of the CDR3: TGTGCCAGCAGCTTAGTCAATGAGCAGTTCTTC. Residues: CASSLVNEQFF.

The chain employs TRBV28 and TRBJ2-7; D gene uncertain. Trimming removed 4 bases at V and 5 bases at J, with 9 bases between. Per the germline V gene, CDR1 is MDHEN and CDR2 is SYDVKM. There are 12 residues in the CDR3. CDR3 DNA sequence: TGTGCCAGCAGTTCAGTAGTCGACGAGCAGTACTTC. This codes for CASSSVVDEQYF.

This clone appeared once. The chain joins TRBV7-2 to TRBJ1-1; TRBD1 matches at 9 bases. Looked up from germline, CDR1 is SGHTA and CDR2 is FQGNSA. Unmatched junction bases numbered 4, after V lost 5 bases and J lost 6 bases. This CDR3 comprises 13 residues. For the CDR3, the DNA is TGTGCCAGCAGCGCGGGGACAGGGTCTGAAGCTTTCTTT. This gives the protein CASSAGTGSEAFF.

J is TRBJ2-2 and V is TRBV2, with TRBD1 matching over 8 bases. Germline CDR1 and CDR2: SNHLY and FYNNEI. CDR3 length equals 16 residues. Unmatched junction bases numbered 9, after V lost 6 bases and J lost 3 bases. The CDR3 loop reads CASSWRQGWDTGELFF. DNA for the CDR3: TGTGCCAGCAGCTGGAGACAGGGGTGGGACACCGGGGAGCTGTTTTTT.

The chain carries TRBV6-5 and TRBJ2-7; 7 nucleotides align to TRBD1. The J segment lost 6 bases and the V segment lost 7 bases, leaving 15 bases of the junction unmatched. Germline V gives CDR1 MNHEY, CDR2 SVGAGI. The CDR3 sequence is 15 residues long. The CDR3 here is CASNSPGTVPFEQYF. CDR3 bases: TGTGCCAGCAACTCCCCAGGGACAGTTCCCTTCGAGCAGTACTTC.

This chain uses TRBV18 with TRBJ2-7; D remains unclear. The germline gives CDR1 KGHSH, CDR2 LQKENI. This CDR3 is 13 amino acids long. V was pared by 1 base and J by 6 bases, with 10 bases between. CDR3 region: CASSPQPQAEQYF. In DNA, the CDR3 is TGTGCCAGCTCACCACAACCGCAGGCCGAGCAGTACTTC.

J is TRBJ2-7 and V is TRBV11-1; TRBD2 agrees at 8 bases. The CDR3 is made up of 15 amino acids. V was pared by 4 bases and J by 6 bases, with 11 bases of the junction left unmatched. The germline V gene has CDR1 SGHAT and CDR2 FQDESV (reference sequence). The CDR3 region has the DNA TGTGCCAGCAGCTACCGGGGAGCGGGAGAAGGCGAGCAGTACTTC. Protein sequence: CASSYRGAGEGEQYF.

The J gene is TRBJ2-2, the V gene TRBV7-3, with 10 bases lining up with TRBD2. CDR1 is SGHTA, CDR2 FQGTGA, per germline. The length of the CDR3 is 18 residues. V dropped 5 bases and J dropped 1; count of bases not matched to a gene: 10. The CDR3 region has the DNA TGTGCCAGCAGCCCCTCGCGAACTAGCGGGAAGAACACCGGGGAGCTGTTTTTT. This gives the protein CASSPSRTSGKNTGELFF. Looking up the rest from reference TRBV7-3 and TRBJ2-2 gives the full variable domain: GAGVSQTPSNKVTEKGKYVELRCDPISGHTALYWYRQSLGQGPEFLIYFQGTGAADDSGLPNDRFFAVRPEGSVSTLKIQRTERGDSAVYLCASSPSRTSGKNTGELFFGEGSRLTVL.

This rearrangement joins TRBV5-6 to TRBJ2-7, with 7 bases matching TRBD2. Trimming took 0 bases from V and 4 from J; bases not matched to a gene: 4. Germline V CDR1 and CDR2: SGHDT, YYEEEE. This CDR3 is 14 amino acids long. The CDR3 region is CASSLGGGGYEQYF. The CDR3 region has the DNA TGTGCCAGCAGCTTGGGAGGCGGGGGATACGAGCAGTACTTC.

This chain uses TRBV14 with TRBJ2-2, with D uncertain. The germline V gene has CDR1 SGHDN and CDR2 FVKESK. The CDR3 covers 13 residues. The V gene lost 4 bases and the J gene lost 6 bases, with 9 bases spanning the gap. The CDR3, as DNA: TGTGCCAGCAGCCGGCACATCGCCGGGGAGCTGTTTTTT. Protein: CASSRHIAGELFF. The full variable domain, in which reference TRBV14 and TRBJ2-2 provide the parts outside the CDR3, is EAGVTQFPSHSVIEKGQTVTLRCDPISGHDNLYWYRRVMGKEIKFLLHFVKESKQDESGMPNNRFLAERTGGTYSTLKVQPAELEDSGVYFCASSRHIAGELFFGEGSRLTVL.

This clone was picked up one time. The chain carries TRBV2 and TRBJ2-7, with D perhaps TRBD1 (6 bases). V shed 4 bases and J shed 3 bases, with 16 bases lying between them. The CDR3 has 15 amino acids. Germline-derived CDR1 and CDR2 are SNHLY and FYNNEI. The DNA for the CDR3 is TGTGCCAGCAGTGGGCGGACAGTCTATAACTACGAGCAGTACTTC. The encoded protein is CASSGRTVYNYEQYF.

In DNA, the CDR3 is TGTGCCAGCAGTCCTTCGGGGGGCGGCGAGCAGTACTTC. Its translation is CASSPSGGGEQYF. V and J are TRBV2 and TRBJ2-7, with D possibly matching TRBD2 (7 bases). Trimming took 5 bases from V and 6 from J, leaving 14 bases between them. This CDR3 has 13 residues. Germline V CDR1 and CDR2: SNHLY, FYNNEI.

The genes are TRBV28 and TRBJ2-1, with D perhaps TRBD1 or TRBD2 (5 bases each). The CDR3 is 16 amino acids. V gave up 1 base and J gave up 5 bases, with 15 bases separating them. Germline CDR1 and CDR2: MDHEN and SYDVKM. CDR3 nucleotide sequence: TGTGCCAGCAGTTTATTCGGGACGGATTTACACAATGAGCAGTTCTTC. It codes for CASSLFGTDLHNEQFF.

The chain joins TRBV6-6 to TRBJ2-1; a weak D match, TRBD1 (6 bases). From germline, CDR1 is MNHNY and CDR2 SVGAGI (reference sequence). The CDR3 runs 16 residues. V was clipped by 6 bases and J by 2 bases, with 17 bases between them. DNA of the CDR3: TGTGCCAGCAGCCCGACAGGAACGAAAACCTACAATGAGCAGTTCTTC. It encodes CASSPTGTKTYNEQFF.

The V call is TRBV19, the J call TRBJ2-3; 10 bases are shared with TRBD2. Germline trimming cut 4 bases from V and 1 base from J; bases unmatched to any gene: 2. The CDR3 totals 15 residues. Germline V lookup: CDR1 LNHDA, CDR2 SQIVND (reference sequence). The CDR3, as DNA: TGTGCCAGTAGTAGGACTAGCGGAGGCACAGATACGCAGTATTTT. This encodes CASSRTSGGTDTQYF.

This clone turned up a few times. In DNA form, the CDR3 reads TGTGCCAGCAGCCCTACAGGGAAGAGCTATGGCTACACCTTC. Protein product: CASSPTGKSYGYTF. The V and J genes are TRBV7-8 and TRBJ1-2; possibly TRBD1 for D (6 bases). Trimming removed 5 bases from V and 4 bases from J, with 14 bases in between. Per the germline V gene, CDR1 is SGHVS and CDR2 is FQNEAQ. The CDR3 totals 14 residues. Using reference TRBV7-8 and TRBJ1-2 for the parts outside the CDR3, the full variable domain is GAGVSQSPRYKVAKRGQDVALRCDPISGHVSLFWYQQALGQGPEFLTYFQNEAQLDKSGLPSDRFFAERPEGSVSTLKIQRTQQEDSAVYLCASSPTGKSYGYTFGSGTRLTVV.

For this clone: Other nucleotide sequences from this sample produce the same CDR3. The chain has TRBV19 and TRBJ2-7, with D tentatively TRBD1 (5 bases). Germline loops: CDR1 LNHDA, CDR2 SQIVND (reference sequence). The length of the CDR3 is 13 residues. Trimming cost V 2 bases and J 5 bases, with 10 bases left between them. CDR3 region: CASSITTGNEQYF. The CDR3 DNA sequence: TGTGCCAGTAGTATAACAACAGGTAACGAGCAGTACTTC.

The chain has TRBV7-2 and TRBJ2-5, with D possibly being TRBD2 (6 bases). V was clipped by 3 bases and J by 2 bases, with 10 bases between them. This CDR3 region has 14 residues. CDR1 is SGHTA, CDR2 FQGNSA, per germline. CDR3 in DNA: TGTGCCAGCAGCTTTTGGACTATACAAGAGACCCAGTACTTC. This sequence encodes CASSFWTIQETQYF.

This sequence joins TRBV5-1 and TRBJ1-4, with 7 bases aligning to TRBD1. With V trimmed by 0 bases and J by 0 bases, 2 bases remained unmatched. The CDR3 covers 16 residues. Germline V gene lookup returns CDR1 SGHRS and CDR2 YFSETQ. CDR3 in DNA: TGCGCCAGCAGCTTGGACGGACAGGCAACTAATGAAAAACTGTTTTTT. This sequence encodes CASSLDGQATNEKLFF. Based on the CDR3 plus reference TRBV5-1 and TRBJ1-4, the full variable domain is KAGVTQTPRYLIKTRGQQVTLSCSPISGHRSVSWYQQTPGQGLQFLFEYFSETQRNKGNFPGRFSGRQFSNSRSEMNVSTLELGDSALYLCASSLDGQATNEKLFFGSGTQLSVL.

The V and J genes are TRBV28 and TRBJ2-7; 10 nucleotides align to TRBD1. V shed 4 bases, J shed 3 bases, and the junction held 6 bases outside the gene matches. Germline CDR1 reads MDHEN; CDR2 reads SYDVKM. CDR3 length equals 15 residues. The CDR3 region has the DNA TGTGCCAGCAGTTCCACCGGGACAGGGGTCTACGAGCAGTACTTC. It yields the protein CASSSTGTGVYEQYF.

This chain connects TRBV7-3 to TRBJ2-7; 10 bases are a match to TRBD1. V was clipped by 5 bases and J by 2 bases; unmatched bases: 6. CDR3 length: 15 residues. CDR1 is SGHTA and CDR2 is FQGTGA in the germline V gene. The chain's CDR3 is CASSPGTGAPYEQYF. DNA of the CDR3: TGTGCCAGCAGCCCGGGGACAGGGGCCCCCTACGAGCAGTACTTC.